One sample yielded the 26 T cell receptor beta chains listed below, sequenced in a study of blood T cell repertoires in COVID-19. The protocol was immunoSEQ multiplex PCR, while the TCRdb copy is restricted to in-frame clones and leaves out a portion. This table holds about 160,000 clones, roughly nine tenths found once. The sample was peripheral blood. These receptors all stem from a man aged 55 to 70 with acute or convalescent COVID-19.

The chain has TRBV30 and TRBJ1-5; D not resolved. With 0 bases removed from V and 4 bases from J, the gap between germline ends came to 13 bases. The V gene's germline CDR1 is GTSNPN and CDR2 SVGIG (reference sequence). The CDR3 length is 15 residues. CDR3 sequence (DNA): TGTGCCTGGAGTGTTACGGGCAGACTAAATCAGCCCCAGCATTTT. It is translated as CAWSVTGRLNQPQHF.

This chain joins TRBV2 and TRBJ1-1, with a possible D match to TRBD1 (5 bases). Trimming stripped 4 bases from V and 4 bases from J, with 10 bases between. Germline V gene lookup returns CDR1 SNHLY and CDR2 FYNNEI. The CDR3 is made up of 13 amino acids. The DNA of the CDR3 is TGTGCCAGCAGTGGCCAGGGCACCACTGAAGCTTTCTTT. Residues: CASSGQGTTEAFF.

J is TRBJ1-2 and V is TRBV27; 8 nucleotides match TRBD1. Losses at the gene ends were 5 bases for V and 5 bases for J; bases not matched to a gene: 10. Germline CDR1 and CDR2: MNHEY and SMNVEV (reference sequence). This CDR3 is 15 amino acids long. The CDR3 region has the DNA TGTGCCAGCAGTCAGGGGGCAAGGGGAAATTATGGCTACACCTTC. Its protein is CASSQGARGNYGYTF.

The V call is TRBV24-1, the J call TRBJ2-1, with D tentatively TRBD2 (7 bases). The V gene's germline CDR1 is KGHDR and CDR2 SFDVKD. V dropped 9 bases and J dropped 4 bases, with 21 bases sitting between them. The CDR3 is made up of 16 amino acids. The CDR3, as DNA: TGTGCCACCGGGGGGGGGCGAGGCAGGAGTTACAATGAGCAGTTCTTC. Protein: CATGGGRGRSYNEQFF.

V gene TRBV9 combines with J gene TRBJ2-2; weak D call: TRBD1 (5 bases). Germline CDR1 SGDLS, CDR2 YYNGEE. Trimming left V 0 bases short and J 5 bases short, with 14 bases between. This CDR3 has 16 residues. The DNA for the CDR3 is TGTGCCAGCAGCGTAGTTAAGGGGCGCGAAACCGGGGAGCTGTTTTTT. Protein: CASSVVKGRETGELFF.

This sequence joins TRBV4-1 and TRBJ2-3; the match to TRBD2 covers 10 bases. The CDR3 extends over 16 amino acids. In germline, CDR1 is MGHRA, CDR2 YSYEKL. Trimming at V came to 1 base and at J to 6 bases, leaving 7 bases not matched to a gene. As DNA, the CDR3 is TGCGCCAGCAGCCAAGCCAGCGGGGGGGTTGCGGATACGCAGTATTTT. Amino acids: CASSQASGGVADTQYF.

V usage is TRBV5-1 and J usage is TRBJ1-2, with a possible D match to TRBD1 (6 bases). Germline assignment: CDR1 SGHRS and CDR2 YFSETQ. Between the trimmed V and J ends, which lost 4 bases and 0 bases, there was a span of 16 bases. The CDR3 length is 16 residues. Here the CDR3 reads CASSVAGVITNYGYTF. The CDR3 DNA reads TGCGCCAGCAGCGTCGCAGGGGTCATAACTAACTATGGCTACACCTTC.

The chain is built from TRBV6-1 and TRBJ1-1, with 7 bases identical to TRBD1. V was clipped by 3 bases and J by 0 bases; unmatched bases: 4. The CDR3 runs to 15 residues. Germline CDR1 reads MNHNS; CDR2 reads SASEGT. DNA for the CDR3: TGTGCCAGCAGTGACACAGGGGCACTGAACACTGAAGCTTTCTTT. Protein: CASSDTGALNTEAFF.

V gene TRBV6-2 or TRBV6-3 combines with J gene TRBJ1-6; TRBD1 aligns across 9 bases. The CDR3 covers 14 residues. Germline V gives CDR1 MNHEY, CDR2 SVGEGT. J lost 9 bases, V lost 2 bases, and 2 bases had no gene match. The chain's CDR3 is CASSYLTGGSPLHF. CDR3 nucleotides: TGTGCCAGCAGTTACCTGACAGGGGGTTCACCCCTCCACTTT.

The count of this clone is one. The chain is built from TRBV7-2 and TRBJ2-1; a weak D match, TRBD2 (7 bases). The CDR3 consists of 17 residues. Trimming removed 3 bases at V and 7 bases at J, with 22 bases between. Germline CDR1 and CDR2: SGHTA and FQGNSA. DNA for the CDR3: TGTGCCAGCAGCTTTTTCAAGGGGGGGACCATAGGGAATGAGCAGTTCTTC. The encoded protein is CASSFFKGGTIGNEQFF. The variable domain in full, with the rest retrieved from reference TRBV7-2 and TRBJ2-1, is GAGVSQSPSNKVTEKGKDVELRCDPISGHTALYWYRQSLGQGLEFLIYFQGNSAPDKSGLPSDRFSAERTGGSVSTLTIQRTQQEDSAVYLCASSFFKGGTIGNEQFFGPGTRLTVL.

This clone was found once. In DNA, the CDR3 is TGTGCCAGCAGCTTAGACAGGGGCCCCAACTATGGCTACACCTTC. Residues: CASSLDRGPNYGYTF. The chain carries TRBV7-2 and TRBJ1-2; 7 nucleotides agree with TRBD1. CDR1 is SGHTA and CDR2 is FQGNSA in the germline V gene. CDR3 size: 15 residues. The J segment lost 2 bases and the V segment lost 1 base, leaving 4 bases of the junction unmatched.

The chain couples TRBV9 to TRBJ1-5, with 7 bases matching TRBD1. The V gene end was trimmed by 4 bases and the J gene end by 5 bases; junction bases not matched to a gene: 9. CDR1 and CDR2 (germline): SGDLS, YYNGEE. This CDR3 has 15 amino acids. The CDR3 region has the DNA TGTGCCAGCAGCCCTTGGGGGCAGGGGGATCAGCCCCAGCATTTT. This encodes CASSPWGQGDQPQHF. Combining the CDR3 with reference TRBV9 and TRBJ1-5 gives the whole variable domain DSGVTQTPKHLITATGQRVTLRCSPRSGDLSVYWYQQSLDQGLQFLIQYYNGEERAKGNILERFSAQQFPDLHSELNLSSLELGDSALYFCASSPWGQGDQPQHFGDGTRLSIL.

The chain is built from TRBV7-2 and TRBJ2-5; TRBD1 might be the D (6 bases). The V end lost 5 bases, the J end lost 3 bases, and 10 bases lay between the germline ends. The CDR3 sequence is 13 residues long. CDR1 is SGHTA, CDR2 FQGNSA, per germline. This CDR3 reads CASSVNREETQYF. CDR3 nucleotide sequence: TGTGCCAGCAGCGTGAACAGGGAAGAGACCCAGTACTTC.

J is TRBJ1-4 and V is TRBV19; 9 nucleotides line up with TRBD1. V was pared by 6 bases and J by 8 bases, with 10 bases of the junction left unmatched. The germline V gene encodes CDR1 LNHDA and CDR2 SQIVND (reference sequence). The CDR3 contains 15 residues. CDR3 amino acids: CASRSSGTGREKLFF. The CDR3, as DNA: TGTGCCAGTAGGTCCTCCGGGACAGGGAGAGAAAAACTGTTTTTT.

V gene TRBV14 combines with J gene TRBJ2-3; TRBD1 agrees at 7 bases. Trimming cost V 5 bases and J 3 bases; bases outside gene matches: 5. Germline V CDR1 and CDR2: SGHDN, FVKESK. CDR3 size: 14 residues. The CDR3 sequence: CASSDREWTDTQYF. Here the CDR3 DNA reads TGTGCCAGCAGCGACAGGGAATGGACAGATACGCAGTATTTT.

J is TRBJ1-5 and V is TRBV3-1 (or the pseudogene TRBV3-2); possible D gene TRBD1, 5 bases. This CDR3 has 16 amino acids. CDR1 LGHDT and CDR2 YNNKEL come from the germline V gene (reference sequence). V gave up 3 bases and J gave up 0 bases, with 12 bases separating them. The CDR3 bases are TGTGCCAGCAGCCAGAGCGGGGACGTTAGCAATCAGCCCCAGCATTTT. Translation: CASSQSGDVSNQPQHF.

The genes are TRBV5-1 and TRBJ2-2, with a tentative D call TRBD1 (5 bases). Germline loops: CDR1 SGHRS, CDR2 YFSETQ. Trimming shortened V by 4 bases and J by 3 bases, and 10 bases separated the two germline ends. The CDR3 is made up of 14 amino acids. CDR3 loop: CASSGRQHTGELFF. The CDR3 region has the DNA TGCGCCAGCAGCGGGCGACAGCACACCGGGGAGCTGTTTTTT.

CDR3 residues: CSADSGTALFF. The DNA of the CDR3 is TGCAGTGCCGACTCCGGCACCGCACTGTTTTTT. This rearrangement joins TRBV20-1 to TRBJ1-4; the D is unclear. Between the trimmed V and J ends, which lost 6 bases and 13 bases, there was a span of 15 bases. Germline V lookup: CDR1 DFQATT, CDR2 SNEGSKA (reference sequence). This CDR3 comprises 11 residues.

The chain joins TRBV5-1 to TRBJ1-2; tentative D call: TRBD1 (6 bases). CDR1 is SGHRS, CDR2 YFSETQ, per germline. V gave up 3 bases and J gave up 4 bases, with 28 bases separating them. CDR3 length: 19 residues. CDR3 DNA sequence: TGCGCCAGCAGCTCTACGGGCGTCGGAAGCGGGACATCAGCCTATGGCTACACCTTC. Translated, it gives CASSSTGVGSGTSAYGYTF.

The chain has TRBV7-2 and TRBJ2-5, with a weak D call TRBD2 (5 bases). CDR3 length: 13 amino acids. Germline CDR1 reads SGHTA; CDR2 reads FQGNSA. Trimming took off 0 bases at V and 5 bases at J, with 7 bases between the two ends. The CDR3 DNA follows: TGTGCCAGCAGCTTAGCCCAGCGGGAGACCCAGTACTTC. Protein product: CASSLAQRETQYF.

This chain links TRBV10-2 with TRBJ2-2; 7 nucleotides agree with TRBD1. The CDR3 is 14 residues long. Germline V gene sequence: CDR1 WSHSY, CDR2 SAAADI. V trimming: 6 bases; J trimming: 5 bases; junction bases outside the gene matches: 6. Written as DNA, the CDR3 is TGCGCCAGCAGACAGGGGCTCTCTACCGGGGAGCTGTTTTTT. Protein: CASRQGLSTGELFF.

The J gene is TRBJ2-5, the V gene TRBV6-5, with D unresolved. The CDR3 has 12 amino acids. Between the trimmed V and J ends, which lost 4 bases and 5 bases, there was a span of 8 bases. Germline lookup yields CDR1 MNHEY and CDR2 SVGAGI. The CDR3 sequence: CASSSKLETQYF. In DNA, the CDR3 is TGTGCCAGCAGTTCTAAGTTGGAGACCCAGTACTTC.

V gene TRBV12-5 combines with J gene TRBJ2-1, with TRBD1 identical over 8 bases. Germline V gene lookup returns CDR1 LGHNT and CDR2 FRNRAP. This CDR3 comprises 14 residues. With V trimmed by 5 bases and J by 8 bases, 8 bases remained unmatched. The CDR3 loop is CASGIRGPEDEQFF. The DNA for the CDR3 is TGTGCTAGTGGTATCAGGGGGCCAGAGGATGAGCAGTTCTTC.

Worth noting for this clone: One junction end disagrees with the germline gene, perhaps due to a read error. The V and J genes are TRBV6-5 and TRBJ1-4; TRBD1 matches 8 bases. Germline loops: CDR1 MNHEY, CDR2 SVGAGI. This CDR3 is 15 amino acids long. In DNA form, the CDR3 reads TGTGCCAGCAGTCTTCGGACAGGGTCAAACTCCCCCCTCAGTTTT. Its translation is CASSLRTGSNSPLSF.

This chain joins TRBV2 and TRBJ1-5; 10 positions match TRBD1. J lost 3 bases, V lost 6 bases, and 5 bases had no gene match. The germline V gene has CDR1 SNHLY and CDR2 FYNNEI. This CDR3 spans 15 amino acids. CDR3 DNA sequence: TGTGCCAGCAGACGGACAGGGGGATCCAATCAGCCCCAGCATTTT. This encodes CASRRTGGSNQPQHF.

The chain carries TRBV4-1 and TRBJ1-1; TRBD1 matches 8 bases. The CDR3 extends over 19 amino acids. Germline V lookup: CDR1 MGHRA, CDR2 YSYEKL. V dropped 1 base and J dropped 1; count of bases not matched to a gene: 14. The CDR3 region is CASSQGSGQVWGTNTEAFF. The CDR3 DNA reads as TGCGCCAGCAGCCAAGGGTCGGGACAGGTTTGGGGTACGAACACTGAAGCTTTCTTT.